Listed here is a single TCR beta chain. The antigen remains unidentified. TCRdb called the 5' RACE reads again in MiXCR, with one record for every CDR3 protein. The sample gives a few hundred thousand distinct CDR3 sequences, 15% to 20% of which show up once; over 20% is in the top ten. Germline CDR1 reads SGHTA; CDR2 reads FQGNSA. V lost 3 bases and J lost 3, with 12 bases in between. The CDR3 extends over 15 amino acids. The data belong to a study of T-cell memory formation after mild COVID-19. Study-wide results and limits: Mainly CM and EM harbored the contracting CD4+ clones; mainly EMRA harbored the CD8+ ones.

This sequence originates from a man aged 18 to 30 who had mild COVID-19 (a few samples of this study predate the infection). Cell type and time point are not known. Sequencing was performed on PBMCs or a T cell subset sorted from them (not recorded which). The chain has TRBV7-2 and TRBJ2-1; TRBD2 is a possible D gene (7 bases). CDR3: CASSLGGAVYNEQFF. The CDR3 DNA reads as TGTGCCAGCAGCTTGGGGGGGGCGGTCTACAATGAGCAGTTCTTC.